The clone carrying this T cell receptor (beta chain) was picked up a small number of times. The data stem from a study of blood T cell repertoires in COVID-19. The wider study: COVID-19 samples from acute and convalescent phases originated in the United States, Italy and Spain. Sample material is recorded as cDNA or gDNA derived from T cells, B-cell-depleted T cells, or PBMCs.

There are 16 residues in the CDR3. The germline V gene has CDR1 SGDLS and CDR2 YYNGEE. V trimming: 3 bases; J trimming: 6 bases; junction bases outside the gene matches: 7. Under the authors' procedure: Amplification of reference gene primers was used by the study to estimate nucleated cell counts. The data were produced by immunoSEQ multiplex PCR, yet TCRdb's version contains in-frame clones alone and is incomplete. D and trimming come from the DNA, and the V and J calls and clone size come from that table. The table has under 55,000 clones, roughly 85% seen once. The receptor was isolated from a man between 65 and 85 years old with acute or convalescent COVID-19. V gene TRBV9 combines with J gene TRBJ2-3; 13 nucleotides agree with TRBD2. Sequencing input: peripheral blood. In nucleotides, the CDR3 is TGTGCCAGCAGCGATAGACTAGCGGGAGGTTTGGATACGCAGTATTTT. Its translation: CASSDRLAGGLDTQYF. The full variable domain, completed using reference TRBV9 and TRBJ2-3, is DSGVTQTPKHLITATGQRVTLRCSPRSGDLSVYWYQQSLDQGLQFLIQYYNGEERAKGNILERFSAQQFPDLHSELNLSSLELGDSALYFCASSDRLAGGLDTQYFGPGTRLTVL.